The 24 T cell receptor beta chains presented below share a single source sample, sequenced in a study of circulating and synovial CD4+ cells in juvenile arthritis. Sequenced by immunoSEQ multiplex PCR; TCRdb stores in-frame clones only, minus some. Among about 30,000 clones, around 93% were seen once, and the ten largest hold roughly 3.1%. The sample comprised CD4+ T cells from blood. The receptor source for this set is a human donor with juvenile idiopathic arthritis.

This rearrangement joins TRBV2 to TRBJ1-6, with 8 nucleotides matching TRBD1. V lost 4 bases and J lost 8; bases outside the gene matches: 1. CDR3 length equals 13 residues. The germline CDR1 and CDR2 sequences are SNHLY and FYNNEI. The CDR3 loop reads CASSGQGYSPLHF. The CDR3 DNA reads TGTGCCAGCAGTGGACAGGGGTATTCACCCCTCCACTTT.

This chain links TRBV19 with TRBJ1-1, with D uncertain. CDR3 length equals 17 residues. Trimming shortened V by 3 bases and J by 0 bases, and 17 bases separated the two germline ends. Germline lookup yields CDR1 LNHDA and CDR2 SQIVND (reference sequence). The CDR3 sequence is CASSILGSGVVNTEAFF. The CDR3 nucleotides are TGTGCCAGTAGTATTTTGGGTTCGGGTGTGGTGAACACTGAAGCTTTCTTT.

The chain carries TRBV9 and TRBJ2-7; TRBD1 is a possible D gene (6 bases). Looked up from germline, CDR1 is SGDLS and CDR2 is YYNGEE. The CDR3 sequence is 14 residues long. The germline V and J ends were trimmed by 4 bases and 7 bases, with 18 bases remaining between them. The CDR3 region is CASSHRDIEGEQYF. Written as DNA, the CDR3 is TGTGCCAGCAGCCACCGGGACATTGAGGGGGAGCAGTACTTC.

The CDR3 sequence: CASKEVVGPYNEQFF. CDR3 bases: TGTGCCAGCAAAGAAGTAGTGGGGCCTTACAATGAGCAGTTCTTC. The chain recombines TRBV7-2 with TRBJ2-1, with D maybe TRBD1 (5 bases). The CDR3 has 15 residues. Germline V lookup: CDR1 SGHTA, CDR2 FQGNSA. Trimming removed 7 bases at V and 4 bases at J, with 17 bases between.

The chain uses TRBV7-9 and TRBJ2-3; D unclear. V dropped 4 bases and J dropped 5 bases, with 7 bases sitting between them. CDR3 size: 12 residues. Germline lookup yields CDR1 SEHNR and CDR2 FQNEAQ (reference sequence). This chain's CDR3 is CASSSFRDTQYF. Written as DNA, the CDR3 is TGTGCCAGCAGCTCCTTCCGAGATACGCAGTATTTT.

Here the CDR3 reads CAWLTSLGGVYPEQFF. The DNA for the CDR3 is TGTGCCTGGCTAACGTCGTTGGGGGGAGTTTACCCTGAGCAGTTCTTC. This chain connects TRBV30 to TRBJ2-1; the D gene is possibly TRBD2 (6 bases). Trimming cost V 5 bases and J 9 bases, with 26 bases left between them. Germline CDR1 and CDR2: GTSNPN and SVGIG (reference sequence). The CDR3 is 16 amino acids.

V usage is TRBV2 and J usage is TRBJ2-7; 8 bases agree with TRBD1. Unmatched junction bases numbered 3, after V lost 11 bases and J lost 0 bases. There are 12 residues in the CDR3. The germline gives CDR1 SNHLY, CDR2 FYNNEI. The CDR3 loop is CASDRDSYEQYF. CDR3 sequence (DNA): TGTGCCTCGGACAGGGACTCCTACGAGCAGTACTTC. Complete variable domain (other parts from reference TRBV2 and TRBJ2-7): EPEVTQTPSHQVTQMGQEVILRCVPISNHLYFYWYRQILGQKVEFLVSFYNNEISEKSEIFDDQFSVERPDGSNFTLKIRSTKLEDSAMYFCASDRDSYEQYFGPGTRLTVT.

This clone appeared once. V gene TRBV27 combines with J gene TRBJ1-2, with 11 nucleotides matching TRBD1. The CDR3 contains 13 residues. Germline V lookup: CDR1 MNHEY, CDR2 SMNVEV (reference sequence). J was trimmed by 7 bases and V by 6 bases; bases with no gene match: 4. The CDR3 reads CASSPDRGPGYTF. CDR3 sequence (DNA): TGTGCCAGCAGCCCGGACAGGGGGCCTGGCTACACCTTC.

This clone was detected only once. This chain connects TRBV7-9 to TRBJ2-5; 9 bases agree with TRBD1. Germline lookup yields CDR1 SEHNR and CDR2 FQNEAQ (reference sequence). The CDR3 contains 14 residues. V lost 5 bases, J lost 7 bases, and 8 bases stayed unmatched. The CDR3 loop is CASSPRTGEVTQYF. In DNA, the CDR3 is TGTGCCAGCAGCCCGAGGACAGGGGAGGTGACCCAGTACTTC.

The chain has TRBV28 and TRBJ2-5; 8 bases map to TRBD1. V lost 5 bases, J lost 5 bases, and 10 bases stayed unmatched. The germline V gene encodes CDR1 MDHEN and CDR2 SYDVKM. CDR3 length: 15 residues. In DNA, the CDR3 is TGTGCCAGCAGTCCTTGGACAGGGCGGGCGGAGACCCAGTACTTC. As protein: CASSPWTGRAETQYF.

This sequence joins TRBV27 and TRBJ1-3, with no clear D. From germline, CDR1 is MNHEY and CDR2 SMNVEV (reference sequence). This CDR3 contains 14 residues. V lost 6 bases to trimming and J lost 2 bases, with 11 bases between them. The CDR3 reads CASRPKPTGNTIYF. CDR3 coding DNA: TGTGCCAGCAGACCTAAACCAACTGGAAACACCATATATTTT.

The chain recombines TRBV19 with TRBJ1-2, with D tentatively TRBD1 (6 bases). Per the germline V gene, CDR1 is LNHDA and CDR2 is SQIVND (reference sequence). Trimming took off 3 bases at V and 11 bases at J, with 13 bases between the two ends. The CDR3 is made up of 12 amino acids. CDR3 DNA: TGTGCCAGTAGTATTAGGGTTGGGACATACACCTTC. Amino acids: CASSIRVGTYTF.

This chain uses TRBV5-5 with TRBJ2-7; TRBD1 aligns across 9 bases. V was clipped by 0 bases and J by 7 bases; unmatched bases: 2. CDR1 and CDR2 from the germline V gene are SGHKS and YYEKEE (reference sequence). The CDR3 has 13 residues. For the CDR3, the DNA is TGTGCCAGCAGCTTGGGGGACAGGGAAGAGCAGTACTTC. Translated, it gives CASSLGDREEQYF.

The rearrangement links TRBV9 to TRBJ2-1; D is possibly TRBD2 (6 bases). V dropped 4 bases and J dropped 6 bases, with 20 bases sitting between them. This CDR3 is 16 amino acids long. Germline-derived CDR1 and CDR2 are SGDLS and YYNGEE. The CDR3: CASSSRPAVGGNEQFF. CDR3 in DNA: TGTGCCAGCAGCTCCCGACCAGCGGTGGGAGGCAATGAGCAGTTCTTC.

This chain joins TRBV7-9 and TRBJ2-7; 9 bases fit TRBD1. The J segment lost 4 bases and the V segment lost 4 bases, leaving 5 bases of the junction unmatched. CDR1 is SEHNR, CDR2 FQNEAQ, per germline (reference sequence). CDR3 length equals 14 residues. CDR3 nucleotide sequence: TGTGCCAGCAGCTCGGGACAGGGTGATTACGAGCAGTACTTC. Translated, it gives CASSSGQGDYEQYF.

V usage is TRBV10-3 and J usage is TRBJ2-6; possibly TRBD1 for D (5 bases). The CDR3 runs to 14 residues. Germline values: CDR1 ENHRY, CDR2 SYGVKD. V was trimmed by 7 bases and J by 2 bases, leaving 9 bases between them. The CDR3: CAIKPGPGANVLTF. The CDR3, as DNA: TGTGCCATCAAACCAGGGCCTGGGGCCAACGTCCTGACTTTC.

V and J are TRBV4-1 and TRBJ2-1, with 9 bases fitting TRBD2. The junction had 2 bases not matched to a gene; V was cut back by 0 bases and J by 5 bases. The CDR3 totals 15 residues. The germline gives CDR1 MGHRA, CDR2 YSYEKL. CDR3 residues: CASSQEAGGDNEQFF. CDR3 sequence (DNA): TGCGCCAGCAGCCAAGAGGCGGGAGGGGACAATGAGCAGTTCTTC.

V is TRBV5-4 and J is TRBJ2-2; no reliable D call. Per the germline V gene, CDR1 is SGHNT and CDR2 is YYREEE (reference sequence). Trimming took off 0 bases at V and 0 bases at J, with 6 bases between the two ends. CDR3 length: 15 residues. CDR3 coding DNA: TGTGCCAGCAGCTTGGAACAAACGAACACCGGGGAGCTGTTTTTT. Protein sequence: CASSLEQTNTGELFF.

This rearrangement joins TRBV28 to TRBJ1-1; TRBD1 agrees at 7 bases. The V gene end was trimmed by 6 bases and the J gene end by 4 bases; junction bases not matched to a gene: 8. There are 14 residues in the CDR3. Germline-derived CDR1 and CDR2 are MDHEN and SYDVKM. The CDR3 DNA reads TGTGCCAGCAGCCCAGGGGGGTTCGGCACTGAAGCTTTCTTT. Its translation is CASSPGGFGTEAFF. Looking up the rest from reference TRBV28 and TRBJ1-1 gives the full variable domain: DVKVTQSSRYLVKRTGEKVFLECVQDMDHENMFWYRQDPGLGLRLIYFSYDVKMKEKGDIPEGYSVSREKKERFSLILESASTNQTSMYLCASSPGGFGTEAFFGQGTRLTVV.

The chain carries TRBV19 and TRBJ2-7; D remains unclear. Germline V gene lookup returns CDR1 LNHDA and CDR2 SQIVND (reference sequence). V lost 5 bases, J lost 0 bases, and 8 bases lay in between. This CDR3 has 13 amino acids. CDR3: CASSPPGSYEQYF. CDR3 DNA: TGTGCCAGTAGTCCCCCCGGCTCCTACGAGCAGTACTTC.

The chain employs TRBV2 and TRBJ1-6; maybe TRBD1 (6 bases). CDR3 size: 14 residues. Germline CDR1 is SNHLY and CDR2 is FYNNEI. Trimming removed 6 bases at V and 6 bases at J, with 12 bases between. The CDR3 region is CASRTTGPNSPLHF. The CDR3 DNA sequence: TGTGCCAGCAGGACGACAGGTCCTAATTCACCCCTCCACTTT.

CDR3 residues: CASSQGGLAGVGTGELFF. The CDR3 DNA follows: TGCGCCAGCAGCCAAGGGGGACTAGCGGGAGTCGGCACCGGGGAGCTGTTTTTT. This chain links TRBV4-1 with TRBJ2-2; 14 bases agree with TRBD2. This CDR3 comprises 18 residues. V trimming: 1 base; J trimming: 4 bases; junction bases outside the gene matches: 5. Germline V gives CDR1 MGHRA, CDR2 YSYEKL.

The chain has TRBV27 and TRBJ2-1; 9 bases map to TRBD2. The CDR3 is 15 amino acids. Germline CDR1 is MNHEY and CDR2 is SMNVEV (reference sequence). With V trimmed by 2 bases and J by 10 bases, 9 bases remained unmatched. The CDR3 sequence: CASSLGSPSGTEQFF. As DNA, the CDR3 is TGTGCCAGCAGTTTAGGGTCTCCTAGCGGGACCGAGCAGTTCTTC.

The J gene is TRBJ2-1, the V gene TRBV14, with TRBD2 matching 7 bases. CDR1 SGHDN and CDR2 FVKESK come from the germline V gene. With 1 base clipped from V and 4 bases from J, the junction kept 7 bases outside the gene matches. This CDR3 contains 16 residues. The CDR3: CASSQGEGTIYNEQFF. The CDR3 nucleotides read TGTGCCAGCAGCCAAGGGGAGGGGACTATTTACAATGAGCAGTTCTTC.